The text below deals with one TCR beta chain. Its matching antigen is unknown. These data are taken from a study of cytomegalovirus exposure and HLA in healthy donors. Overall study: The study's early data release held about 85 million unique TCRs from HLA-typed donors.

Healthy bone marrow donors made up the donor group. Notes on the study in general: About 87% or about 30% of the time was how often most TCR beta V segments were productive, according to an earlier analysis. In a later analysis, at a false discovery rate of 0.05, under 20,000 TCR beta sequences were associated with HLA alleles.

PCR primers comprised 60 Vbeta and 13 Jbeta primers. This table comes from immunoSEQ multiplex PCR, and its TCRdb copy is limited to in-frame clones, with some not included. The sample lists some 150,000 clones, roughly 77% seen once, with 3.3% in the top ten. The CDR3 is made up of 15 amino acids. V dropped 3 bases and J dropped 2; count of bases not matched to a gene: 5. CDR1 KGHSH and CDR2 LQKENI come from the germline V gene. The sequence came from a man aged 40-49 years in good health and CMV-seronegative. The specimen sequenced was PBMCs. The chain is built from TRBV18 and TRBJ2-7; 9 nucleotides line up with TRBD1. CDR3 coding DNA: TGTGCCAGCTCACCGGGACAGGGAACCACCTACGAGCAGTACTTC. This gives the protein CASSPGQGTTYEQYF.